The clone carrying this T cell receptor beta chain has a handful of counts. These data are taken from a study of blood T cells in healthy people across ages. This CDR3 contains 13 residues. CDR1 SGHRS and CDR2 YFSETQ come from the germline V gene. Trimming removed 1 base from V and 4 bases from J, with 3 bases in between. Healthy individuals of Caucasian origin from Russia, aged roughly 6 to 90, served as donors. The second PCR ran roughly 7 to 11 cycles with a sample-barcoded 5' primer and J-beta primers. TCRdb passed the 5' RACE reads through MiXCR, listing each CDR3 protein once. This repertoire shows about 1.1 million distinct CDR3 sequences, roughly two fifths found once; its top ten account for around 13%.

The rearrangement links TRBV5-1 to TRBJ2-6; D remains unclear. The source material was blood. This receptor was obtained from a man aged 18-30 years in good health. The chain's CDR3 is CASSLRGANVLTF. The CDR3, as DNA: TGCGCCAGCAGCTTGCGGGGGGCCAACGTCCTGACTTTC.